This T cell receptor (beta chain) was obtained from a study of T-cell reconstitution after alpha-beta-depleted transplantation in children (dated by TCRdb to 2016 to 2017). Regarding the study in general: The study quantitatively tracked T-cell immune reconstitution after TCRalphabeta/CD19-depleted allogeneic hematopoietic cell transplantation in children using TCR repertoire profiling. Paper-wide results and their limitations: The high TCRbeta diversity at day 60 in some patients was ascribed to recipient T cells and intrathymic progenitors that had survived conditioning. About two months after transplant, the apparently early recovery of alphabetaT-cell counts reportedly depended on just several hundred clones that had expanded rapidly and came from non-depleted graft cells. The frequencies of hyperexpanded clones fell over the following months, and after one year, T-cell counts and TCRbeta diversity were mostly attributed to newly produced T cells.

Library preparation employed PCR. The sequencing machine was an Illumina HiSeq 2500. Molecular barcoding was employed in the preparation of TCR libraries, with unique molecular identifiers being used to normalize TCRbeta repertoire quantification. TCRdb itself trimmed the public reads at Q25 with fastp, ran MiXCR and retained productive beta chains. All rows with the same CDR3 protein become a single entry with the most common DNA and genes. This sample lists approximately 120,000 distinct CDR3 sequences; more than 9.5% were detected once. In total, the top ten clones hold more than 20% of the sample. Sequences SQVTM (CDR1) and ANQGSEA (CDR2) are obtained from the germline V gene. Deletion took 3 bases off V and 2 bases off J, with a span of 7 bases between the germline ends. The CDR3 has 12 amino acids, counting the end cysteine and phenylalanine. The kept DNA is CDR3 alone, 36 bases in frame from the first base.

The sample's treatment or condition label is to be understood as: allogeneic hematopoietic cell transplantation with graft depleted of TCRalphabeta T cells and CD19 B cells. TCRalphabeta/CD19-depleted allogeneic hematopoietic cell grafts were given to the transplant recipients, all of whom were children. This clonotype was recorded many times. Its antigen has not been determined. Base qualities were left out, and no much larger clone turns up one base away. Here the chain combines TRBV29-1 and TRBJ2-5; the D gene cannot be named for sure. This clonotype originated in a girl under three years old who had a stem cell transplant for combined immunodeficiency, so the T cells may come from the graft donor. The sample in question was PBMCs, mostly from graft donor cells, obtained 180 days after TCRalphabeta/CD19-depleted stem cell transplant. The encoded CDR3 is CSVEGLQETQYF. The bases are TGCAGCGTTGAGGGCTTACAAGAGACCCAGTACTTC.